Sequencing of this T cell receptor (beta chain) was carried out in a study of blood T cell repertoires in COVID-19 (TCRdb year 2020). For context, the study as a whole: Collaborator samples came from the United States, Italy and Spain and covered acute and convalescent phases of COVID-19. The samples were drawn from two sources: the first 160 participants of the ongoing ImmuneRACE study, and 1,200 or so subjects contributed by 6 global collaborators. A freely available public database, intended as a resource for researchers studying the immune response to SARS-CoV-2, is where the repertoires were released. Nearly every sample came with metadata listing a de-identified subject ID, COVID-19 status, age in years and sex. Where available, HLA class I and class II types were obtained from metadata supplied by the sample provider rather than from assay-based typing. Deeply sampled blood TCRbeta repertoires from subjects exposed to, actively infected with, or recovered from COVID-19 were included in the dataset. The prospective study material was composed of cDNA or gDNA derived from T cells, B-cell-depleted T cells, or PBMCs.

The immunoSEQ Assay, a bias-controlled multiplex PCR, was used to amplify TCRbeta CDR3 regions from genomic DNA. On the authors' methods: Nucleated cell counts per sample were estimated from amplification of reference gene primers within the assay. To quantify the absolute abundance of each unique TCRbeta CDR3 rearrangement, sequence reads were collapsed and filtered. Productive Simpson clonality was computed per sample as the square root of Simpson's diversity index over productive rearrangements. The table comes from immuneACCESS by way of TCRdb, which keeps in-frame sequences with V and J called. Part of the clones is missing from these tables; in studies checked, under half for an unresolved V gene and the rest for unknown reasons. V and J calls and clone size are given by that table; D and trimming were obtained from the DNA. For this sample the table gives 200,000 to 250,000 clones, of which about four fifths were detected only once. The top ten hold around 4.6% of the sample.

A note on this clone: The specificity of this receptor is unknown. Base qualities were left out, and no much larger clone turns up one base away.

In the prospective study, participants were 18 to 89 years old, resided in about two dozen geographic areas of the United States, and were enrolled through a virtual design. To assign participants to cohorts, the prospective study relied on clinical history that participants themselves reported in a screening survey and a study questionnaire. A participant counted as exposed if, within 2 weeks of entering the study, that participant had been in contact with someone who had a PCR-confirmed or clinician-diagnosed COVID-19 case. Each participant in the prospective study had whole blood, serum and a nasopharyngeal or oropharyngeal swab collected by mobile phlebotomists. Additional blood draws and questionnaires over an approximately two-month period could optionally be provided by prospective study participants. Before DNA extraction, prospective study blood samples were shipped either frozen or at room temperature.

Measured from the cysteine to the phenylalanine, the CDR3 is 16 residues long. Only CDR3 DNA is held: 48 bases, read in frame from base 1. Trimming removed 8 bases from V and 1 base from J; the gene matches leave 4 bases unexplained. According to the germline V gene (reference sequence), CDR1 reads MNHEY and CDR2 reads SMNVEV. Overall results and qualifications from the work: The amount of clinical and demographic metadata varied by source and participant and was provided uncurated.

Sequenced: PBMCs or T cells enriched from blood (not recorded which). The origin of this receptor is a woman aged 45-65 years who had been exposed to COVID-19. This receptor chain uses TRBV27 and TRBJ2-5; 16 bases in the middle match TRBD2. The encoded CDR3 is CASSGTSGGAQETQYF. The nucleotides read TGTGCCAGCTCCGGGACTAGCGGGGGGGCCCAAGAGACCCAGTACTTC.